Presented here are 30 T cell receptor beta chains from one specimen sequenced in a study of CD8 T cells in Susac syndrome. It was with random hexamers that about 0.45 to 1 ug RNA was reverse transcribed. TCRdb fed the immunoSEQ multiplex PCR reads into MiXCR, producing one record per CDR3 protein. The sample records under 85,000 distinct CDR3 sequences, roughly 94% being singletons. The sequencing input was CD8+ T cells from PBMCs. All receptors derive from a human donor with multiple sclerosis.

The V gene is TRBV5-6, the J gene TRBJ2-7; 7 bases match TRBD1. Germline CDR1 and CDR2: SGHDT and YYEEEE. This CDR3 has 14 amino acids. V shed 4 bases and J 4 bases; nucleotides not matched to a gene: 8. This CDR3 reads CASSPTGNYYEQYF. The DNA of the CDR3 is TGTGCCAGCAGCCCGACAGGGAACTATTACGAGCAGTACTTC.

This clonotype was found once. V and J are TRBV4-1 and TRBJ2-7, with D possibly being TRBD2 (5 bases). Looked up from germline, CDR1 is MGHRA and CDR2 is YSYEKL. The CDR3 spans 15 residues. Trimming cost V 1 base and J 2 bases, with 12 bases left between them. DNA for the CDR3: TGCGCCAGCAGCCAAGGTGCCAGCGGAGCCTACGAGCAGTACTTC. Translated, it gives CASSQGASGAYEQYF.

The chain recombines TRBV27 with TRBJ2-7, with D unresolved. CDR1 and CDR2 from the germline V gene are MNHEY and SMNVEV (reference sequence). Trimming cost V 6 bases and J 2 bases, with 20 bases left between them. The CDR3 extends over 16 amino acids. In DNA form, the CDR3 reads TGTGCCAGCAGCCCAAAGAAAGATTACAGAGCCTACGAGCAGTACTTC. Its translation: CASSPKKDYRAYEQYF.

V usage is TRBV3-1 and J usage is TRBJ1-1; D is unresolved. The germline CDR1 and CDR2 sequences are LGHDT and YNNKEL (reference sequence). Trimming removed 1 base from V and 8 bases from J, with 11 bases in between. CDR3 length: 13 residues. CDR3 loop: CASSQVDWSEAFF. CDR3 sequence (DNA): TGTGCCAGCAGCCAAGTGGATTGGTCAGAAGCTTTCTTT.

DNA for the CDR3: TGCGCCAGCAGCCAAGCGCGACGAGGCGAGCAGTACTTC. As protein: CASSQARRGEQYF. V usage is TRBV4-3 and J usage is TRBJ2-7; no clear D gene. The CDR3 is 13 residues long. Germline V CDR1 and CDR2: LGHNA, YSLEER. V lost 1 base, J lost 6 bases, and 10 bases lay in between.

V and J are TRBV30 and TRBJ2-1, with a tentative D call TRBD2 (7 bases). Trimming took off 4 bases at V and 4 bases at J, with 14 bases between the two ends. CDR1 is GTSNPN and CDR2 is SVGIG in the germline V gene (reference sequence). The CDR3 extends over 14 amino acids. CDR3 coding DNA: TGTGCCTGGATTGGCGCGGGGGCATACAATGAGCAGTTCTTC. It is translated as CAWIGAGAYNEQFF.

This rearrangement joins TRBV27 to TRBJ1-5, with D possibly matching TRBD1 (5 bases). CDR3 size: 14 residues. Germline CDR1 reads MNHEY; CDR2 reads SMNVEV (reference sequence). With 6 bases removed from V and 6 bases from J, the gap between germline ends came to 15 bases. Here the CDR3 reads CASSEKGLSQPQHF. CDR3 coding DNA: TGTGCCAGCAGCGAAAAGGGGCTTAGTCAGCCCCAGCATTTT.

This clonotype was seen a single time. V is TRBV3-1 and J is TRBJ2-1; 9 bases fit TRBD1. The trim removed 3 bases at V and 4 bases at J, leaving 10 bases unmatched. The CDR3 spans 17 residues. Germline V CDR1 and CDR2: LGHDT, YNNKEL (reference sequence). DNA for the CDR3: TGTGCCAGCAGCCACTACACCGGGACAGGGCCGTACAATGAGCAGTTCTTC. Protein: CASSHYTGTGPYNEQFF.

The genes are TRBV4-2 and TRBJ2-1; 9 bases are a match to TRBD1. Germline CDR1 LGHNA, CDR2 YNFKEQ. V was clipped by 9 bases and J by 8 bases; unmatched bases: 8. This CDR3 is built from 13 residues. This chain's CDR3 is CASGQGSGDEQFF. The DNA of the CDR3 is TGTGCCAGTGGACAGGGGAGTGGGGATGAGCAGTTCTTC.

This chain connects TRBV6-2 or TRBV6-3 to TRBJ1-1; D might be TRBD1 (6 bases). CDR1 and CDR2 from the germline V gene are MNHEY and SVGEGT. This CDR3 contains 14 residues. With 5 bases removed from V and 8 bases from J, the gap between germline ends came to 18 bases. For the CDR3, the DNA is TGTGCCAGCAGTCCCCTTGACAGGTCAATGGAAGCTTTCTTT. This sequence encodes CASSPLDRSMEAFF.

This chain joins TRBV4-1 and TRBJ2-3; D is uncertain. The V end was cut by 0 bases, the J end by 2 bases, with 0 bases between. The CDR3 is 12 residues long. In germline, CDR1 is MGHRA, CDR2 YSYEKL. CDR3 in DNA: TGCGCCAGCAGCCAAGACACAGATACGCAGTATTTT. This codes for CASSQDTDTQYF.

V usage is TRBV20-1 and J usage is TRBJ1-1; D unresolved. The CDR3 contains 13 residues. Germline values: CDR1 DFQATT, CDR2 SNEGSKA (reference sequence). V was shortened by 4 bases and J by 1 base, with 10 bases between the two germline ends. The CDR3 DNA is TGCAGTGCTATGCCTTTGACGAACACTGAAGCTTTCTTT. Amino acids: CSAMPLTNTEAFF.

This clonotype was seen a handful of times. This chain uses TRBV19 with TRBJ2-1, with D hard to call. The CDR3 has 13 residues. The ends were cut back, 3 bases at V and 0 bases at J, with 3 bases in the middle. CDR1 is LNHDA, CDR2 SQIVND, per germline (reference sequence). CDR3 amino acids: CASSISSYNEQFF. CDR3 coding DNA: TGTGCCAGTAGTATTAGCTCCTACAATGAGCAGTTCTTC.

This clonotype was seen once. The chain uses TRBV20-1 and TRBJ2-5, with 9 bases lining up with TRBD2. The germline V gene encodes CDR1 DFQATT and CDR2 SNEGSKA (reference sequence). CDR3 length equals 13 residues. V lost 8 bases and J lost 5; bases outside the gene matches: 9. The CDR3 DNA sequence: TGCAGTATTCTAGCGGGAAGGGTTGAGACCCAGTACTTC. Translated, it gives CSILAGRVETQYF.

This clonotype has a single count. The rearrangement links TRBV2 to TRBJ1-5; D is uncertain. V gave up 2 bases and J gave up 0 bases, with 11 bases separating them. The CDR3 spans 16 residues. Germline V lookup: CDR1 SNHLY, CDR2 FYNNEI. The CDR3 sequence is CASSESRTNSNQPQHF. For the CDR3, the DNA is TGTGCCAGCAGTGAATCACGGACGAATAGCAATCAGCCCCAGCATTTT.

The DNA of the CDR3 is TGCAGCGTCGACCAGAGTTTAGAGCAGTTCTTC. Protein: CSVDQSLEQFF. This chain uses TRBV29-1 with TRBJ2-1; D is unclear. CDR1 is SQVTM, CDR2 ANQGSEA, per germline. V lost 6 bases and J lost 10, with 13 bases in between. This CDR3 contains 11 residues.

The rearrangement links TRBV9 to TRBJ2-1, with D unresolved. The germline gives CDR1 SGDLS, CDR2 YYNGEE. This CDR3 spans 14 amino acids. V was clipped by 4 bases and J by 8 bases, with 16 bases between them. CDR3 region: CASSTTGHGDEQFF. The CDR3, as DNA: TGTGCCAGCAGCACCACCGGGCACGGCGATGAGCAGTTCTTC.

This rearrangement joins TRBV20-1 to TRBJ2-1; 9 bases fit TRBD1. Per germline, CDR1 DFQATT and CDR2 SNEGSKA (reference sequence). The CDR3 runs to 14 residues. V trimming: 1 base; J trimming: 9 bases; junction bases outside the gene matches: 7. Here the CDR3 DNA reads TGCAGTGCTAGAGGGGACAGGGAGTTTACTGAGCAGTTCTTC. Its protein is CSARGDREFTEQFF.

The V call is TRBV9, the J call TRBJ2-5; D ambiguous. In germline, CDR1 is SGDLS, CDR2 YYNGEE. This CDR3 has 14 amino acids. V lost 2 bases and J 0 bases, leaving 8 bases between the germline ends. The CDR3 here is CASSVRWYQETQYF. Here the CDR3 DNA reads TGTGCCAGCAGCGTGCGGTGGTACCAAGAGACCCAGTACTTC.

The V gene is TRBV27, the J gene TRBJ2-7; D call uncertain. Germline assignment: CDR1 MNHEY and CDR2 SMNVEV (reference sequence). The length of the CDR3 is 13 residues. V was cut by 2 bases and J by 2 bases, with 7 bases left in between. The CDR3 DNA reads TGTGCCAGCAGTTTAAAGGGAACCTACGAGCAGTACTTC. The encoded protein is CASSLKGTYEQYF.

The chain recombines TRBV10-3 with TRBJ2-7, with unresolved D. Trimming removed 2 bases at V and 4 bases at J, with 9 bases between. Germline values: CDR1 ENHRY, CDR2 SYGVKD. CDR3 size: 13 residues. The DNA of the CDR3 is TGTGCCATCAGTGAGGGGAACGGGTACGAGCAGTACTTC. Residues: CAISEGNGYEQYF.

The V call is TRBV6-2 or TRBV6-3, the J call TRBJ2-1; D is undetermined. Germline CDR1 reads MNHEY; CDR2 reads SVGEGT. Trimming pared 7 bases from V and 8 bases from J, leaving 12 bases between. The CDR3 is 12 amino acids. The CDR3 DNA is TGTGCCAGCAACACAATGGCGGATGAGCAGTTCTTC. It translates to CASNTMADEQFF.

The chain carries TRBV4-2 and TRBJ2-3, with D hard to call. The germline V and J ends were trimmed by 1 base and 0 bases, with 5 bases remaining between them. The CDR3 sequence is 14 residues long. The germline V gene encodes CDR1 LGHNA and CDR2 YNFKEQ. CDR3 DNA sequence: TGTGCCAGCAGCCAAGGGGATAGCACAGATACGCAGTATTTT. Protein product: CASSQGDSTDTQYF.

V is TRBV7-9 and J is TRBJ2-3; possible D gene TRBD2, 5 bases. The germline V gene encodes CDR1 SEHNR and CDR2 FQNEAQ (reference sequence). The CDR3 has 16 residues. V was clipped by 6 bases and J by 4 bases, with 20 bases between them. The CDR3 sequence is CASRTASSSGADTQYF. The CDR3 DNA sequence: TGTGCCAGCAGAACAGCGTCTAGCTCCGGCGCAGATACGCAGTATTTT.

This clonotype has a single count. This chain uses TRBV4-1 with TRBJ2-5; D is unclear. V lost 1 base, J lost 5 bases, and 17 bases lay in between. The CDR3 consists of 16 residues. Per germline, CDR1 MGHRA and CDR2 YSYEKL. Here the CDR3 reads CASSQGVLGNAETQYF. The CDR3 DNA is TGCGCCAGCAGCCAAGGGGTGCTAGGGAACGCGGAGACCCAGTACTTC.

The rearrangement links TRBV29-1 to TRBJ1-4; D unclear. The CDR3 totals 11 residues. Germline lookup yields CDR1 SQVTM and CDR2 ANQGSEA. V lost 3 bases and J lost 8, with 7 bases in between. DNA for the CDR3: TGCAGCGTTGAGGCGGGGGAAAAACTGTTTTTT. It is translated as CSVEAGEKLFF.

The chain links TRBV3-1 to TRBJ2-7; D possibly uses TRBD1 or TRBD2 (5 bases each). The CDR3 runs 15 residues. Trimming removed 2 bases at V and 4 bases at J, with 15 bases between. Germline V lookup: CDR1 LGHDT, CDR2 YNNKEL (reference sequence). CDR3 residues: CASSQYLPGAYEQYF. CDR3 nucleotides: TGTGCCAGCAGCCAATATCTACCCGGGGCTTACGAGCAGTACTTC.

The chain recombines TRBV29-1 with TRBJ2-1; TRBD2 matches at 7 bases. V trimming: 6 bases; J trimming: 0 bases; junction bases outside the gene matches: 5. This CDR3 contains 14 residues. Looked up from germline, CDR1 is SQVTM and CDR2 is ANQGSEA. The chain's CDR3 is CSVLAVSSYNEQFF. CDR3 DNA sequence: TGCAGCGTCCTAGCGGTGAGCTCCTACAATGAGCAGTTCTTC.

This sequence joins TRBV4-1 and TRBJ2-7; perhaps D is TRBD1 or TRBD2 (5 bases each). V was trimmed by 4 bases and J by 0 bases, leaving 16 bases between them. CDR3 length: 16 residues. Germline CDR1 reads MGHRA; CDR2 reads YSYEKL. The CDR3 region is CASSLYSGTGSYEQYF. The DNA of the CDR3 is TGCGCCAGCAGCCTTTATTCCGGGACGGGCTCCTACGAGCAGTACTTC.

This chain joins TRBV27 and TRBJ2-2, with a possible D match to TRBD1 (7 bases). CDR3 length: 14 amino acids. Per germline, CDR1 MNHEY and CDR2 SMNVEV (reference sequence). Trimming left V 11 bases short and J 1 base short, with 14 bases between. In nucleotides, the CDR3 is TGTGCCTCAGGGGGGCCGGGGAACACCGGGGAGCTGTTTTTT. Protein: CASGGPGNTGELFF.